The sequence of this T cell receptor beta chain was determined in a study of control samples from healthy donors and cancer patients (dated by TCRdb to 2018 to 2020). This clone was observed a few times. Its antigen is not yet known. No per-base quality is available; no much larger clone lies one base away. Spanning cysteine to phenylalanine, the CDR3 consists of 13 amino acids. Left in the record is the CDR3 DNA by itself, 39 bases read in frame from the first base. Looking up the germline V gene (reference sequence) yields CDR1 SEHNR and CDR2 FQNEAQ. V is clipped by 7 bases and J by 11 bases, and the sequence between their germline boundaries is 20 bases long. Receptors were amplified or captured by the immunoSEQ multiplex PCR assay. The table was pulled from immuneACCESS by TCRdb, which kept in-frame rearrangements only. Such tables lose some clones; where checked, under half of the loss comes from unresolved V genes, and the rest has no known cause. Across this sample there are tens of thousands of clones, with 93% seen only once. About 1.3% of the sample is held by the ten biggest clonotypes.

The chain joins TRBV7-9 to TRBJ1-1; the D gene assignment is ambiguous. The source is a woman aged 40-49 years with lung cancer. The sequenced material came from PBMCs. For the CDR3, the sequence is CASTTQSFSAAFF. The nucleotide sequence reads as follows: TGTGCCAGCACCACCCAGAGTTTTAGCGCGGCTTTCTTT. The CDR3, completed at both ends by the reference TRBV7-9 and TRBJ1-1 genes, gives the full variable domain DTGVSQNPRHKITKRGQNVTFRCDPISEHNRLYWYRQTLGQGPEFLTYFQNEAQLEKSRLLSDRFSAERPKGSFSTLEIQRTEQGDSAMYLCASTTQSFSAAFFGQGTRLTVV.